Following are 6 T cell receptor beta chains from one sample sequenced in a study of CD8+ T cells in alopecia areata (dated by TCRdb to 2016 to 2018). Taken with the paper, the label for time point translates to: roughly 24 weeks on oral tofacitinib. What this sample's treatment or condition label stands for: oral pan-JAK inhibitor, 5-10 mg twice daily. The library was built by means of the immunoSEQ multiplex PCR assay. RNA was extracted from all samples and reverse transcribed into cDNA as template for TCR sequencing. This is the immuneACCESS table as TCRdb keeps it, with only in-frame sequences that have V and J called. A part of the clones is gone; compared with another copy, unresolved V genes explain less than half, and the rest is unexplained. The sample table lists over 100,000 clones, roughly 50% of them with a count of one. The ten biggest clones cover 10% to 15% of the sample. Sample: CD8+ T cells sorted from blood, taken at week 24, from a patient treated with tofacitinib. The receptors were sampled from a human donor with alopecia areata.

The table lists this clone with a count of one. The CDR3 nucleotides read TGCGCCAGCAGCCAAGTACCGGGACTAGCGGCCTACGAGCAGTACTTC. Translating gives CASSQVPGLAAYEQYF. The genes are TRBV4-1 and TRBJ2-7; 11 bases agree with TRBD2. With V trimmed by 1 base and J by 2 bases, 4 bases remained unmatched. CDR1 MGHRA and CDR2 YSYEKL come from the germline V gene. There are 16 residues in the CDR3.

V usage is TRBV7-2 and J usage is TRBJ2-7, with D perhaps assigned TRBD1 or TRBD2 (6 bases each). Germline values: CDR1 SGHTA, CDR2 FQGNSA. The CDR3 length is 18 residues. Trimming stripped 5 bases from V and 0 bases from J, with 23 bases between. CDR3 sequence reads: CASSALWLRDTLSYEQYF. CDR3 DNA sequence: TGTGCCAGCAGCGCACTTTGGCTGCGGGACACCCTCTCCTACGAGCAGTACTTC.

V usage is TRBV7-8 and J usage is TRBJ2-4, with 9 bases lining up with TRBD1. V dropped 4 bases and J dropped 0; count of bases not matched to a gene: 4. This CDR3 contains 16 residues. Germline assignment: CDR1 SGHVS and CDR2 FQNEAQ. DNA for the CDR3: TGTGCCAGCAGCTACGGGACAGGGCTAGCCAAAAACATTCAGTACTTC. It yields the protein CASSYGTGLAKNIQYF. The whole variable domain, remainder taken from reference TRBV7-8 and TRBJ2-4, is GAGVSQSPRYKVAKRGQDVALRCDPISGHVSLFWYQQALGQGPEFLTYFQNEAQLDKSGLPSDRFFAERPEGSVSTLKIQRTQQEDSAVYLCASSYGTGLAKNIQYFGAGTRLSVL.

This clone appeared a single time. This chain connects TRBV10-3 to TRBJ1-5; no clear D. In germline, CDR1 is ENHRY, CDR2 SYGVKD. The CDR3 extends over 14 amino acids. Trimming left V 3 bases short and J 9 bases short, with 15 bases between. CDR3 in DNA: TGTGCCATCAGTGACGACATGGAGAGTGGGCCCCAGCATTTT. Amino acids: CAISDDMESGPQHF.

The chain combines TRBV27 with TRBJ1-2; a weak D match, TRBD1 (6 bases). CDR1 and CDR2 (germline): MNHEY, SMNVEV (reference sequence). The CDR3 extends over 15 amino acids. Trimming left V 4 bases short and J 7 bases short, with 19 bases between. The CDR3 coding sequence is TGTGCCAGCAGTTCGGACGACGGACAGCCAGGTGGCTACACCTTC. Translated, it gives CASSSDDGQPGGYTF.

A few counts support this clone. V gene TRBV5-1 combines with J gene TRBJ2-5, with D possibly being TRBD1 (5 bases). From germline, CDR1 is SGHRS and CDR2 YFSETQ. V gave up 1 base and J gave up 3 bases, with 7 bases separating them. This CDR3 comprises 13 residues. Written as DNA, the CDR3 is TGCGCCAGCAGCTTGTTCAGGGAAGAGACCCAGTACTTC. Amino acids: CASSLFREETQYF.